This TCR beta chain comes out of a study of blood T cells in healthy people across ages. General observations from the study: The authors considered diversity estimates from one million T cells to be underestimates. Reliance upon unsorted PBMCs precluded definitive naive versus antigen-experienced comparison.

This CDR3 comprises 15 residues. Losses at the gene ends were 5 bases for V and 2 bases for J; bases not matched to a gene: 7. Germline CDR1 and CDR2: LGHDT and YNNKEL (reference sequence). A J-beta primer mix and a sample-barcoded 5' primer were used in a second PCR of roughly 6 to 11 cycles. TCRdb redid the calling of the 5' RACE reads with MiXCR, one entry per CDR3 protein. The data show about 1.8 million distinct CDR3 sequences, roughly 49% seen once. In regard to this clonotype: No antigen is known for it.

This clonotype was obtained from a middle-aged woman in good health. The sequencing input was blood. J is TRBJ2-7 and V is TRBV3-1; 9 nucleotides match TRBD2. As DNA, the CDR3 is TGTGCCAGCAGCTCAAAAGCGGGGGGAACCTACGAGCAGTACTTC. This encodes CASSSKAGGTYEQYF.